This T cell receptor (beta chain) was identified during a study of T cells in tuberculosis. Turning to the study itself: In South Africa, adults with active tuberculosis were compared with IGRA-negative and latently infected IGRA-positive adolescents.

Germline values: CDR1 MNHEY, CDR2 SMNVEV (reference sequence). The CDR3 loop spans 14 amino acids. The germline V and J ends were trimmed by 5 bases and 6 bases, with 14 bases remaining between them. Study-level points and caveats: A GMM-specific repertoire classifier reached about 90% accuracy, AUROC about 0.9.

The data were produced by immunoSEQ multiplex PCR, yet TCRdb's version contains in-frame clones alone and is incomplete. Of 40,000 to 45,000 clones listed, roughly 94% are singletons. Details on this clone: The antigen is unknown.

Material: PBMCs. The genes are TRBV27 and TRBJ2-1; D might be TRBD1 (6 bases). This TCR was sampled from a donor aged 10 to 29 with latent tuberculosis or without tuberculosis infection. Some clones in this sample may be carry-over from other donors' samples. CDR3 in amino acids: CASSHRDLGNEQFF. The CDR3 nucleotides are TGTGCCAGCAGTCACAGGGATTTAGGCAATGAGCAGTTCTTC.